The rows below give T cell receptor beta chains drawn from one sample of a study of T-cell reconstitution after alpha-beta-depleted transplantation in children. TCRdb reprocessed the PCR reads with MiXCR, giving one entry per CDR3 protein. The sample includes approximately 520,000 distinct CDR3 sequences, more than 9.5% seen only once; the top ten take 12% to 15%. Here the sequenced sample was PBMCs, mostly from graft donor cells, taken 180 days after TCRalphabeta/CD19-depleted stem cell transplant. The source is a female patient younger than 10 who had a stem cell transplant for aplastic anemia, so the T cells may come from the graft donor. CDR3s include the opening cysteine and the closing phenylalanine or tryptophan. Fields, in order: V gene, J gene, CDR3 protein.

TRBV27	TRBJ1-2	CASSPRQGRGVFYGYTF
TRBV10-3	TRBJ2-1	CAISETHPAGGLTYNEQFF
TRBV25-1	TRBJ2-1	CASSPGDRTHEQFF
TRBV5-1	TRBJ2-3	CASSFGGGRTDTQYF
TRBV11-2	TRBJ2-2	CASSSGLAKAGELFF
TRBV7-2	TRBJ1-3	CASSPGWRNTIYF
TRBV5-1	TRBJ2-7	CASSLVSSGSTEQYF
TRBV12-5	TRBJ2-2	CASGLLGTGELFF
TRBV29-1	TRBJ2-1	CSVEGRGYNEQFF
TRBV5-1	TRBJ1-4	CASTQGGQGNEKLFF